This T cell receptor beta chain was profiled in a study of cytomegalovirus exposure and HLA in healthy donors. The CDR3 contains 14 residues. V lost 4 bases, J lost 1 base, and 9 bases lay in between. Germline V gene lookup returns CDR1 MNHEY and CDR2 SMNVEV (reference sequence). PCR primers comprised 60 Vbeta and 13 Jbeta primers. Only in-frame clones appear in the TCRdb table, and some are missing; sequencing was by immunoSEQ multiplex PCR. The sample contains tens of thousands of clones, over 50% of which appear only once. The TCR originated in a man aged 35 to 55 in good health and CMV-seropositive. The sample comprised PBMCs. The chain carries TRBV27 and TRBJ2-3, with D perhaps matching TRBD1 (6 bases). The chain's CDR3 is CASSWDKGTDTQYF. The CDR3 DNA reads as TGTGCCAGCAGTTGGGACAAAGGCACAGATACGCAGTATTTT.